This entry describes one T cell receptor (beta chain). The data derive from a study of blood T cell repertoires in COVID-19. Libraries were prepared by immunoSEQ multiplex PCR; TCRdb keeps only in-frame clonotypes and omits some of them. Of roughly 150,000 clones in the sample, 84% were seen once. The receptor was isolated from a man in his fifties in a cohort exposed to, infected with or recovered from COVID-19 (not recorded which). Material for sequencing was PBMCs or T cells enriched from blood (not recorded which).

The CDR3 here is CASSQDRKTQYF. The CDR3, as DNA: TGTGCCAGCAGCCAAGATAGAAAGACCCAGTACTTC. The genes are TRBV3-1 (or the pseudogene TRBV3-2) and TRBJ2-5; D is unclear. The CDR3 has 12 amino acids. V dropped 0 bases and J dropped 6 bases, with 5 bases sitting between them. Per germline, CDR1 LGHDT and CDR2 YNNKEL (reference sequence).